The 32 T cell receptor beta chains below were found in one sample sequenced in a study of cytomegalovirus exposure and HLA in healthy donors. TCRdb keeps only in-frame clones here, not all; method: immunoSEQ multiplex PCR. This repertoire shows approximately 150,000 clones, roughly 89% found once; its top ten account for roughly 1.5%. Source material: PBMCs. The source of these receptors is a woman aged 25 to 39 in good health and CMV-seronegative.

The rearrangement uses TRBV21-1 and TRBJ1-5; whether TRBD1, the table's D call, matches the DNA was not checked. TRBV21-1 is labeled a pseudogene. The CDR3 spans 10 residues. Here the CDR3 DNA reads TGTGCCAGCACAGGGGAGCCCCAGCATTTT. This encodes CASTGEPQHF.

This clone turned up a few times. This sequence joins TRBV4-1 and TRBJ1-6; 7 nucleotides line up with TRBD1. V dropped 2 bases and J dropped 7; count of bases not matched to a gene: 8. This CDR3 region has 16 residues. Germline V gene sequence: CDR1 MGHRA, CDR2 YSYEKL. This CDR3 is CASSQHAGTENSPLHF. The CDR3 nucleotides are TGCGCCAGCAGCCAACACGCCGGGACAGAGAATTCACCCCTCCACTTT.

The CDR3 reads CASSSTGTGDEKLFF. The CDR3 nucleotides read TGCGCCAGCAGCTCGACCGGGACAGGTGATGAAAAACTGTTTTTT. The chain is built from TRBV5-1 and TRBJ1-4, with 8 nucleotides matching TRBD1. V gave up 3 bases and J gave up 6 bases; unmatched junction bases: 7. Germline CDR1 is SGHRS and CDR2 is YFSETQ. The CDR3 has 15 amino acids. Full variable domain (remainder filled in from reference TRBV5-1 and TRBJ1-4): KAGVTQTPRYLIKTRGQQVTLSCSPISGHRSVSWYQQTPGQGLQFLFEYFSETQRNKGNFPGRFSGRQFSNSRSEMNVSTLELGDSALYLCASSSTGTGDEKLFFGSGTQLSVL.

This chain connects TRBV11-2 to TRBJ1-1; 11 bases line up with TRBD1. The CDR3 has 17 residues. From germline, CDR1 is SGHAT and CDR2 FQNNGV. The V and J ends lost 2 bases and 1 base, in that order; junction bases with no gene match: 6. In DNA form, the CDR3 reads TGTGCCAGCAGCTTAATCGGACAGGGGGCTCGGAACACTGAAGCTTTCTTT. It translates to CASSLIGQGARNTEAFF.

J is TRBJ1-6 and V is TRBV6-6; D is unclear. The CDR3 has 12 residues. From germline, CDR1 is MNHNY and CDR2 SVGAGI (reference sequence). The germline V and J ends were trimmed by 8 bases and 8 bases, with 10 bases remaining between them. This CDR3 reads CASGWRDSPLHF. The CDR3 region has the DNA TGTGCCAGCGGATGGAGGGATTCACCCCTCCACTTT.

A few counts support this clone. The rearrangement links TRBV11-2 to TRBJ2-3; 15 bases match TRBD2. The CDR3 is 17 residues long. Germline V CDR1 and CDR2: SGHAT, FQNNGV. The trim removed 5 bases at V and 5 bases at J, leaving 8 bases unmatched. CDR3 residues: CASSPRTSGGAGDTQYF. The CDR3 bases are TGTGCCAGCAGCCCACGGACTAGCGGGGGGGCAGGAGATACGCAGTATTTT.

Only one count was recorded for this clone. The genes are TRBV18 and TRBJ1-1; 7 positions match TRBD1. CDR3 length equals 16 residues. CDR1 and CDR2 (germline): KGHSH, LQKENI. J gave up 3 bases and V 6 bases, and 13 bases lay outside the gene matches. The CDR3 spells CASSPRDSPMDTEAFF. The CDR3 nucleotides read TGTGCCAGCTCGCCCCGGGACAGCCCTATGGACACTGAAGCTTTCTTT.

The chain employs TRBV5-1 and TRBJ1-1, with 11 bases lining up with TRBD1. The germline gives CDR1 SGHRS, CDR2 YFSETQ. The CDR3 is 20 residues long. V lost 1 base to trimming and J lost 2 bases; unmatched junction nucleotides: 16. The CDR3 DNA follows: TGCGCCAGCAGCTTGTTCCCCGGACAGGGGGCGTTATGGTCAAACACTGAAGCTTTCTTT. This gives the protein CASSLFPGQGALWSNTEAFF.

As DNA, the CDR3 is TGTGCCAGCAGCTCCCTTGGGGAGGGGGGGTCCTACAATGAGCAGTTCTTC. This sequence encodes CASSSLGEGGSYNEQFF. The rearrangement joins TRBV7-9 to TRBJ2-1, with D tentatively TRBD2 (7 bases). Germline CDR1 reads SEHNR; CDR2 reads FQNEAQ (reference sequence). This CDR3 has 17 amino acids. Trimming pared 4 bases from V and 1 base from J, leaving 17 bases between.

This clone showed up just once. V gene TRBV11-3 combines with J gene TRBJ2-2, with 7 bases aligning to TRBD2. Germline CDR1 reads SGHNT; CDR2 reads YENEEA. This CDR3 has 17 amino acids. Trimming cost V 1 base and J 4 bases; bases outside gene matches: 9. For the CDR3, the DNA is TGTGCCAGCAGCTTAGGGGCGAGCGGGGAGATCACCGGGGAGCTGTTTTTT. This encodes CASSLGASGEITGELFF.

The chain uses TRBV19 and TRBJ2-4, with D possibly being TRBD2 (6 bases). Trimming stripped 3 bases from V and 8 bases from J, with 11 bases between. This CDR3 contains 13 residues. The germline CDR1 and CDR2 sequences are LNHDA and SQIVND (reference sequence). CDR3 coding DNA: TGTGCCAGTAGTATGGTGGGACTCTACATTCAGTACTTC. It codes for CASSMVGLYIQYF.

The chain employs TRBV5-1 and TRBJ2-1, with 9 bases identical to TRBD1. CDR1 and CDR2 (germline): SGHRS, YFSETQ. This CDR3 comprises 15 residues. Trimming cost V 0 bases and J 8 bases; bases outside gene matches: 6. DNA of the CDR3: TGCGCCAGCAGCTTGGGGACAGGGGTTTTGGATGAGCAGTTCTTC. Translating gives CASSLGTGVLDEQFF.

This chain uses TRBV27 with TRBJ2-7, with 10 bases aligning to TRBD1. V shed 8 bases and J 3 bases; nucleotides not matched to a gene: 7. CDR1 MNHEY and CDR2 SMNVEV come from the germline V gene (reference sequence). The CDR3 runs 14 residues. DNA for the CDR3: TGTGCCAGCTCACGACAGGGGGCACTCTACGAGCAGTACTTC. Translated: CASSRQGALYEQYF.

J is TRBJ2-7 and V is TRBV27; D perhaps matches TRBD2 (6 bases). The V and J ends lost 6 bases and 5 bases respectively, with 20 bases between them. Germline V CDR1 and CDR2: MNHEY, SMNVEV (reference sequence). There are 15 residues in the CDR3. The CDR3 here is CASSPGTWSGDEQYF. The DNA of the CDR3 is TGTGCCAGCAGCCCGGGGACGTGGTCGGGAGACGAGCAGTACTTC.

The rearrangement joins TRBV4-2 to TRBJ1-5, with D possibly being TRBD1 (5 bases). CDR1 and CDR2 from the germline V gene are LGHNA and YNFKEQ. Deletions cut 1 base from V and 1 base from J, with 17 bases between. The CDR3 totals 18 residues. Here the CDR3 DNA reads TGTGCCAGCAGCCAAGGGGGGGTGCGGGACCGGAGCAATCAGCCCCAGCATTTT. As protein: CASSQGGVRDRSNQPQHF.

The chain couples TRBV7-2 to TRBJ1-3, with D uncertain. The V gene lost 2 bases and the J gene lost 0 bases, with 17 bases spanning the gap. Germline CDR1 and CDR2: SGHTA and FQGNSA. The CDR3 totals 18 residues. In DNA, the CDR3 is TGTGCCAGCAGCTTACGCACCGGCAGAACTAGCTCTGGAAACACCATATATTTT. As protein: CASSLRTGRTSSGNTIYF. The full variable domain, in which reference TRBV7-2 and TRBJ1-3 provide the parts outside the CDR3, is GAGVSQSPSNKVTEKGKDVELRCDPISGHTALYWYRQSLGQGLEFLIYFQGNSAPDKSGLPSDRFSAERTGGSVSTLTIQRTQQEDSAVYLCASSLRTGRTSSGNTIYFGEGSWLTVV.

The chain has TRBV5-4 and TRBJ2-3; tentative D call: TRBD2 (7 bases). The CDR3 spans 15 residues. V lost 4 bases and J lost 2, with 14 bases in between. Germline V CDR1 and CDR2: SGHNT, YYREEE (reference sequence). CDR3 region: CASSARGGLTDTQYF. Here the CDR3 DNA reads TGTGCCAGCAGCGCACGCGGGGGCCTCACAGATACGCAGTATTTT. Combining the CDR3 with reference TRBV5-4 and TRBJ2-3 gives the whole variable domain ETGVTQSPTHLIKTRGQQVTLRCSSQSGHNTVSWYQQALGQGPQFIFQYYREEENGRGNFPPRFSGLQFPNYSSELNVNALELDDSALYLCASSARGGLTDTQYFGPGTRLTVL.

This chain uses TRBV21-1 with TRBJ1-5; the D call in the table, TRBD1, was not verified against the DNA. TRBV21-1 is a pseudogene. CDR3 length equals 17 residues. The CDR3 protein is CASSKEFCGTGNQPQHF. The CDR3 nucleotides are TGTGCCAGCAGCAAGGAGTTCTGTGGGACAGGCAATCAGCCCCAGCATTTT.

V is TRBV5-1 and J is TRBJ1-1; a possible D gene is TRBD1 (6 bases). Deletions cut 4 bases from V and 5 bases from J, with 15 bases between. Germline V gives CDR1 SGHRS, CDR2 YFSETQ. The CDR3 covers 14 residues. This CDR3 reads CASSPSLGATEAFF. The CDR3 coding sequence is TGCGCCAGCAGCCCATCTTTGGGGGCGACTGAAGCTTTCTTT.

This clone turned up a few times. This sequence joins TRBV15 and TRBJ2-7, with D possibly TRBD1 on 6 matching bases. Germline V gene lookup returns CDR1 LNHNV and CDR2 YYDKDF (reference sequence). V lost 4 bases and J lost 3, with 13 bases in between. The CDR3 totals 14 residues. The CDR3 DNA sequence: TGTGCCACCAGCACCATCGGACAGTACTACGAGCAGTACTTC. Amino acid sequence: CATSTIGQYYEQYF.

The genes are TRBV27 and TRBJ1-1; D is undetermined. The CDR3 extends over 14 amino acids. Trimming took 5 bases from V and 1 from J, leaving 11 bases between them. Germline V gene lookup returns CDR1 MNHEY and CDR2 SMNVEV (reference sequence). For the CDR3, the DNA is TGTGCCAGCAGTGAGTCCGGGAAGAACACTGAAGCTTTCTTT. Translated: CASSESGKNTEAFF.

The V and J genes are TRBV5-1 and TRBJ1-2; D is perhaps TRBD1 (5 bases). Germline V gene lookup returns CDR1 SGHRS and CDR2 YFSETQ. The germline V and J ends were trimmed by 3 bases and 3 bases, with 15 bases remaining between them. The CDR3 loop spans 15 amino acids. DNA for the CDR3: TGCGCCAGCAGCTCCGGTCGGGGGGGTGACTATGGCTACACCTTC. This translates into CASSSGRGGDYGYTF.

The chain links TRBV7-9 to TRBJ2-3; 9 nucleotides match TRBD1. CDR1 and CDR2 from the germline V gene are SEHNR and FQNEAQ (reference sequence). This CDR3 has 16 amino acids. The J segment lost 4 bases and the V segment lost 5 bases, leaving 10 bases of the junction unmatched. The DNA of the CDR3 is TGTGCCAGCAGCGCCCCCCGACAGGGGGTACCAGATACGCAGTATTTT. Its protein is CASSAPRQGVPDTQYF.

Written as DNA, the CDR3 is TGTGCCAGCAGTTACAGGGGGCGCTTCGAGCAGTACTTC. This translates into CASSYRGRFEQYF. This chain uses TRBV6-6 with TRBJ2-7; the match to TRBD1 covers 7 bases. V lost 2 bases to trimming and J lost 6 bases; unmatched junction nucleotides: 4. Looked up from germline, CDR1 is MNHNY and CDR2 is SVGAGI (reference sequence). This CDR3 is built from 13 residues.

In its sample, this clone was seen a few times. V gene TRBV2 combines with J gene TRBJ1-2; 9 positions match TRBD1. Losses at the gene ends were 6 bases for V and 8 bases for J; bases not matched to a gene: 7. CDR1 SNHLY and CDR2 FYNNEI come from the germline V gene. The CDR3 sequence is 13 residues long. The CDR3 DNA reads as TGTGCCAGCAGGGACAGGGGTGTGAACGGCTACACCTTC. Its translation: CASRDRGVNGYTF.

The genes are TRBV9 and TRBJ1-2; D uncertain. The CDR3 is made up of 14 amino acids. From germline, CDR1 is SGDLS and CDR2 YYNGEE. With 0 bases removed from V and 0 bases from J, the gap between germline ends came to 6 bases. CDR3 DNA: TGTGCCAGCAGCGTAGGCGCTCCTAACTATGGCTACACCTTC. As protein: CASSVGAPNYGYTF.

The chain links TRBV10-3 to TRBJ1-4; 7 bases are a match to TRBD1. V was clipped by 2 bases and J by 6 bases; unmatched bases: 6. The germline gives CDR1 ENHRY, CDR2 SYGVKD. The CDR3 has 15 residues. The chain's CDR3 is CAISEEGGYDEKLFF. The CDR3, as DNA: TGTGCCATCAGTGAGGAAGGGGGCTACGATGAAAAACTGTTTTTT.

In DNA, the CDR3 is TGCGCCAGCAGCCAAGTTTCAGGCGGGGTCTCTGGCTACACCTTC. Amino acid sequence: CASSQVSGGVSGYTF. The rearrangement joins TRBV4-3 to TRBJ1-2; unclear D gene. The germline CDR1 and CDR2 sequences are LGHNA and YSLEER. V lost 1 base to trimming and J lost 7 bases, with 16 bases between them. The CDR3 is made up of 15 amino acids.

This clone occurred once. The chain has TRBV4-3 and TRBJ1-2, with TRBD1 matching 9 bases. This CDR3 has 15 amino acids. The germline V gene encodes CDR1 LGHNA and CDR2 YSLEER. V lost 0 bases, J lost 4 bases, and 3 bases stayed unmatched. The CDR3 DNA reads TGCGCCAGCAGCCAAGACCCGACAGGGGGCTATGGCTACACCTTC. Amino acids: CASSQDPTGGYGYTF.

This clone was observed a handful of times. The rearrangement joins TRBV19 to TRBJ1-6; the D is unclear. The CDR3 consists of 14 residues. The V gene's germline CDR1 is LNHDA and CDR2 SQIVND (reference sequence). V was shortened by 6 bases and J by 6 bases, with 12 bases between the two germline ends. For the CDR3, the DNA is TGTGCCAGTAGCCCGGACTCTTCTAATTCACCCCTCCACTTT. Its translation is CASSPDSSNSPLHF. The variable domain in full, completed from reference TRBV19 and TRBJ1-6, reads DGGITQSPKYLFRKEGQNVTLSCEQNLNHDAMYWYRQDPGQGLRLIYYSQIVNDFQKGDIAEGYSVSREKKESFPLTVTSAQKNPTAFYLCASSPDSSNSPLHFGNGTRLTVT.

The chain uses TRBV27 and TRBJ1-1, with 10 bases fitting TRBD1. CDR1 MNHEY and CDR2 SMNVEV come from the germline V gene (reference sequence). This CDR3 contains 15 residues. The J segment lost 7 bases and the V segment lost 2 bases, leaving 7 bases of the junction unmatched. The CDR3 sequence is CASSLRTGGKDEAFF. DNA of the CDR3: TGTGCCAGCAGTTTACGGACAGGGGGTAAGGATGAAGCTTTCTTT.

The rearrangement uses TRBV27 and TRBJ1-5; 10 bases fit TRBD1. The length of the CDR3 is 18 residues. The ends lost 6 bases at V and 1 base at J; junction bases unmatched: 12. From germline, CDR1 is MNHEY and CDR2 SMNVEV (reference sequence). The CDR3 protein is CASSPGQGWMRSNQPQHF. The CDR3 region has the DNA TGTGCCAGCAGCCCGGGACAGGGGTGGATGAGGAGCAATCAGCCCCAGCATTTT.